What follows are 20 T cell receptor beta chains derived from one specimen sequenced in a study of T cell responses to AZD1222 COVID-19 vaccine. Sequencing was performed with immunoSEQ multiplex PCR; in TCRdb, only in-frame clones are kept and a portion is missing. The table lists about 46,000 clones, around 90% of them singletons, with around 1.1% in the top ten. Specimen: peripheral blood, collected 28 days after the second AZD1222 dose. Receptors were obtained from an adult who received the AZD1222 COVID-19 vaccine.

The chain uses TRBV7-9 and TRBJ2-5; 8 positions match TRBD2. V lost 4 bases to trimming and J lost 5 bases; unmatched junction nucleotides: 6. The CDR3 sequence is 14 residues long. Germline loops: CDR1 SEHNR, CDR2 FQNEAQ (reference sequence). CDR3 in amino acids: CASSSSGSGETQYF. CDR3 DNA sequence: TGTGCCAGCAGCTCGAGCGGGAGTGGGGAGACCCAGTACTTC.

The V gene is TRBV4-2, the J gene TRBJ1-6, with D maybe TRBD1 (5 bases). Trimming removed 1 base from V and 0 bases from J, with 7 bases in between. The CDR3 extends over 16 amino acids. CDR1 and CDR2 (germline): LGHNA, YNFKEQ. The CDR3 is CASSQGGSSYNSPLHF. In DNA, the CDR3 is TGTGCCAGCAGCCAAGGGGGGAGCTCCTATAATTCACCCCTCCACTTT.

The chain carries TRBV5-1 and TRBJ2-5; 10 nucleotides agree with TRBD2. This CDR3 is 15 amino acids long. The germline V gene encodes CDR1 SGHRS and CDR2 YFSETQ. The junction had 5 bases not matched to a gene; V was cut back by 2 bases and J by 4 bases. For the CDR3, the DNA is TGCGCCAGCAGCTTAACGCTAGCGGGAGTAGAGACCCAGTACTTC. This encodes CASSLTLAGVETQYF.

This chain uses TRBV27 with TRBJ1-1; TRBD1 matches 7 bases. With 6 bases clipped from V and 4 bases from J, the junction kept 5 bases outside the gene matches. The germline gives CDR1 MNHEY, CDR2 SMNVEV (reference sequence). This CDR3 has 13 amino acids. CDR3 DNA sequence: TGTGCCAGCAGGACCTCAGGGGGCACTGAAGCTTTCTTT. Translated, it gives CASRTSGGTEAFF.

The CDR3 bases are TGTGCCAGCAGCGTAGGAAGCGGCATCTACGAGCAGTACTTC. This gives the protein CASSVGSGIYEQYF. The V and J genes are TRBV9 and TRBJ2-7, with a weak D call TRBD2 (5 bases). V lost 0 bases and J 3 bases, leaving 10 bases between the germline ends. The germline V gene has CDR1 SGDLS and CDR2 YYNGEE. The CDR3 contains 14 residues.

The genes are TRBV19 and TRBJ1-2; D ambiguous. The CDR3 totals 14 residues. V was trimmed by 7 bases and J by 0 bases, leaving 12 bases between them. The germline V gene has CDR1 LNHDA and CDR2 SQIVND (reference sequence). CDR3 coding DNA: TGTGCCAGTACCCCAAGGAATTCTAACTATGGCTACACCTTC. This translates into CASTPRNSNYGYTF.

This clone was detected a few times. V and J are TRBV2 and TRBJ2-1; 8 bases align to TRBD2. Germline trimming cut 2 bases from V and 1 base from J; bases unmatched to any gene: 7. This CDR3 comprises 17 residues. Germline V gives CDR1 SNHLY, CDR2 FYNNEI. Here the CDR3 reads CASSERLAGVSYNEQFF. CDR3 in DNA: TGTGCCAGCAGTGAAAGGCTAGCGGGCGTATCCTACAATGAGCAGTTCTTC.

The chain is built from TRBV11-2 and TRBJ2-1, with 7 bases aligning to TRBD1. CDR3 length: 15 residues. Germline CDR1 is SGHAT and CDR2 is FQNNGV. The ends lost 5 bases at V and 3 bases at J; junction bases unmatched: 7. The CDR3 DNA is TGTGCCAGCAGCCCCGCAGGGGGACGCTACAATGAGCAGTTCTTC. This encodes CASSPAGGRYNEQFF.

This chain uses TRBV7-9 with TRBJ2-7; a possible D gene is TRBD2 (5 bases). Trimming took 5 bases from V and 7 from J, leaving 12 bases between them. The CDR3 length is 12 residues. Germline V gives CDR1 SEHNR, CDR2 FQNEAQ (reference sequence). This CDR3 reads CASSPRTGEQYF. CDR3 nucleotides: TGTGCCAGCAGCCCCCGGACGGGAGAGCAGTACTTC.

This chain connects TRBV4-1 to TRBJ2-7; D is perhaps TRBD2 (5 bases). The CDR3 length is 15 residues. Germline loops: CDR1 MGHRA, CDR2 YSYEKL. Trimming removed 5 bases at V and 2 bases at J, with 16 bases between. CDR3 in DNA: TGCGCCAGCAGCTATAGCGCCCCTGAGGCCTACGAGCAGTACTTC. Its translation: CASSYSAPEAYEQYF.

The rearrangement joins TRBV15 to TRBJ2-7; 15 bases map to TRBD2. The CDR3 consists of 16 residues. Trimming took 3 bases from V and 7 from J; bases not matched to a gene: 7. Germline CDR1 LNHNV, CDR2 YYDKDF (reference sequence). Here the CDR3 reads CATSRGGLAGGGEQYF. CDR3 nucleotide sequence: TGTGCCACCAGCAGGGGGGGACTAGCGGGAGGCGGTGAGCAGTACTTC.

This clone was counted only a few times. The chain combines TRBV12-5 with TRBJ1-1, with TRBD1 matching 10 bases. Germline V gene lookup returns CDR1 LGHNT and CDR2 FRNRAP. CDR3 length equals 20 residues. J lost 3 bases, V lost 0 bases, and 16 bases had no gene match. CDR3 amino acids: CASGLVTPGQGSWLDTEAFF. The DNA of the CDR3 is TGTGCTAGTGGTTTGGTAACCCCGGGACAGGGGTCTTGGTTAGACACTGAAGCTTTCTTT.

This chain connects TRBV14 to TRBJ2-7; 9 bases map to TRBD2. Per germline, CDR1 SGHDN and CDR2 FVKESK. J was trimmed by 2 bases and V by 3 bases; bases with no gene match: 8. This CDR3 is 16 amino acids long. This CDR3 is CASSQTRLAAPYEQYF. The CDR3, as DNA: TGTGCCAGCAGCCAGACGAGACTAGCGGCACCCTACGAGCAGTACTTC.

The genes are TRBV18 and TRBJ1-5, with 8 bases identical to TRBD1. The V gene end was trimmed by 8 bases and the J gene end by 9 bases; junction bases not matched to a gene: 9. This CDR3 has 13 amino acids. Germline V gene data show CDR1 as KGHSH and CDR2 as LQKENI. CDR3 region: CASGQGSIRPQHF. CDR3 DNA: TGTGCCAGCGGACAGGGTTCCATCAGGCCCCAGCATTTT.

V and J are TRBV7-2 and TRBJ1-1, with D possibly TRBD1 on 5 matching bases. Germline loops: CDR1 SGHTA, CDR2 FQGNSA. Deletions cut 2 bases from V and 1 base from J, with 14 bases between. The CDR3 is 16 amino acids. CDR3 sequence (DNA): TGTGCCAGCAGCTTAACGGGTCCCGGACAGAACACTGAAGCTTTCTTT. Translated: CASSLTGPGQNTEAFF.

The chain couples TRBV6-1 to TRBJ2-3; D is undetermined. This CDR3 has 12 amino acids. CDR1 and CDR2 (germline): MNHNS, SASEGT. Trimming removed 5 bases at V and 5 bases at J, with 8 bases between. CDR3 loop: CASSLQGDTQYF. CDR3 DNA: TGTGCCAGCAGTTTGCAAGGAGATACGCAGTATTTT.

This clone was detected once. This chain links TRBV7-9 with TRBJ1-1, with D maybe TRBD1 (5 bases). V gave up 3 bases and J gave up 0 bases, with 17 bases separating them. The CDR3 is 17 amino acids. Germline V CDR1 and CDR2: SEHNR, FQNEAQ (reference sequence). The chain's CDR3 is CASSFYQGGLLNTEAFF. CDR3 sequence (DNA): TGTGCCAGCAGCTTTTATCAGGGTGGCTTGCTGAACACTGAAGCTTTCTTT.

CDR3 sequence: CASSLGLAVGNEQFF. DNA of the CDR3: TGTGCCAGCAGCTTAGGACTAGCGGTGGGTAATGAGCAGTTCTTC. The chain joins TRBV7-9 to TRBJ2-1, with TRBD2 matching over 9 bases. The germline V gene has CDR1 SEHNR and CDR2 FQNEAQ (reference sequence). The CDR3 spans 15 residues. J gave up 7 bases and V 1 base, and 5 bases lay outside the gene matches.

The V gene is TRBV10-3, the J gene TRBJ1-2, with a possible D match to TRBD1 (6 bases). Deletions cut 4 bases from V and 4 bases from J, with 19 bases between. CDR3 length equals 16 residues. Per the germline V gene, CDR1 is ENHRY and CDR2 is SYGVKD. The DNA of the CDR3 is TGTGCCATCAGTGGCCCACGGGACAACCCAGTCTATGGCTACACCTTC. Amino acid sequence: CAISGPRDNPVYGYTF.

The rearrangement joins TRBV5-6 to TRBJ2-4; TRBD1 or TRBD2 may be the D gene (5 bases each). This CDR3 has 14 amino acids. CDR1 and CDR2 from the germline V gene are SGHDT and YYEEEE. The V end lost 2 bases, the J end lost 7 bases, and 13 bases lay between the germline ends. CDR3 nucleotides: TGTGCCAGCAGCTTACGGGGCCCTGGGAACATTCAGTACTTC. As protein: CASSLRGPGNIQYF.